These 13 T cell receptor beta chains share one sample of origin, sequenced in a study of T cells in Graves' hyperthyroidism and ophthalmopathy. TCR beta CDR3 sequences were amplified from RNA transcripts. HTBI primers were used for first-round RT-PCR of the TCR CDR3. TCRdb called the multiplex PCR reads again in MiXCR, with one record for every CDR3 protein. Seen here are around 520,000 distinct CDR3 sequences, about 14% observed once, and the top ten hold around 13%. Sequenced sample: blood. These receptors all stem from a woman aged 40 to 50 with Graves' hyperthyroidism.

This clonotype was recorded at least ten times. CDR3 loop: CASSLTGTLAKNIQYF. CDR3 DNA: TGTGCCAGCAGTTTGACAGGGACTTTAGCCAAAAACATTCAGTACTTC. The chain couples TRBV28 to TRBJ2-4; D perhaps matches TRBD1 (7 bases). The V and J ends lost 3 bases and 0 bases respectively, with 12 bases between them. The germline V gene has CDR1 MDHEN and CDR2 SYDVKM. The length of the CDR3 is 16 residues.

This chain uses TRBV7-9 with TRBJ2-7, with TRBD2 matching 7 bases. In germline, CDR1 is SEHNR, CDR2 FQNEAQ (reference sequence). V lost 3 bases and J lost 4; bases outside the gene matches: 9. The CDR3 is made up of 15 amino acids. CDR3 DNA sequence: TGTGCCAGCAGCTTTACTGGACTAGAAACTTACGAGCAGTACTTC. This gives the protein CASSFTGLETYEQYF.

This clonotype was counted between two and nine times. V is TRBV20-1 and J is TRBJ2-3, with TRBD2 matching 14 bases. The junction had 6 bases not matched to a gene; V was cut back by 1 base and J by 3 bases. Germline CDR1 and CDR2: DFQATT and SNEGSKA (reference sequence). This CDR3 region has 17 residues. The CDR3 bases are TGCAGTGCTAGAGCTGGGACTAGCGGGAGTTTAACAGATACGCAGTATTTT. It encodes CSARAGTSGSLTDTQYF.

This clonotype was observed many times. The gene calls are TRBV27 and TRBJ1-2; 7 positions agree with TRBD1. This CDR3 region has 14 residues. The V gene end was trimmed by 5 bases and the J gene end by 5 bases; junction bases not matched to a gene: 8. Germline V lookup: CDR1 MNHEY, CDR2 SMNVEV (reference sequence). Written as DNA, the CDR3 is TGTGCCAGCAGTCTCTCGGGACAGTTATATGGCTACACCTTC. This gives the protein CASSLSGQLYGYTF.

The gene calls are TRBV6-1 and TRBJ1-4; D is ambiguous. Looked up from germline, CDR1 is MNHNS and CDR2 is SASEGT. The CDR3 totals 13 residues. V lost 11 bases and J 8 bases, leaving 18 bases between the germline ends. The DNA for the CDR3 is TGTGCCGCCCACACCACGGGGAAGGAAAAACTGTTTTTT. Translated: CAAHTTGKEKLFF.

This clonotype was counted ten times or more. The CDR3 is CASSPGPSGLYTGELFF. The CDR3 DNA is TGTGCCAGCAGCCCAGGCCCTAGCGGACTTTACACCGGGGAGCTGTTTTTT. This chain connects TRBV7-3 to TRBJ2-2; 7 bases fit TRBD2. Germline assignment: CDR1 SGHTA and CDR2 FQGTGA. The CDR3 is made up of 17 amino acids. Unmatched junction bases numbered 12, after V lost 5 bases and J lost 3 bases.

This clonotype showed up many times. This chain uses TRBV10-3 with TRBJ1-2; D is ambiguous. From germline, CDR1 is ENHRY and CDR2 SYGVKD. Trimming cost V 6 bases and J 1 base, with 9 bases left between them. The CDR3 consists of 13 residues. This chain's CDR3 is CAISLDRNYGYTF. In DNA form, the CDR3 reads TGTGCCATCAGCCTCGATCGTAACTATGGCTACACCTTC.

V is TRBV27 and J is TRBJ2-3; 8 positions agree with TRBD1. Germline V lookup: CDR1 MNHEY, CDR2 SMNVEV (reference sequence). The CDR3 has 13 residues. V shed 6 bases and J 6 bases; nucleotides not matched to a gene: 5. The CDR3 DNA is TGTGCCAGCAGCGACAGGGGCTTCGATACGCAGTATTTT. Its protein is CASSDRGFDTQYF.

The V and J genes are TRBV28 and TRBJ1-5; 7 nucleotides match TRBD1. CDR1 is MDHEN, CDR2 SYDVKM, per germline. The CDR3 is made up of 14 amino acids. The V gene end was trimmed by 6 bases and the J gene end by 6 bases; junction bases not matched to a gene: 8. The chain's CDR3 is CASSLTGAAQPQHF. The CDR3 DNA reads TGTGCCAGCAGCTTAACAGGGGCGGCTCAGCCCCAGCATTTT. The whole variable domain, filled in from reference TRBV28 and TRBJ1-5, reads DVKVTQSSRYLVKRTGEKVFLECVQDMDHENMFWYRQDPGLGLRLIYFSYDVKMKEKGDIPEGYSVSREKKERFSLILESASTNQTSMYLCASSLTGAAQPQHFGDGTRLSIL.

The rearrangement links TRBV11-2 to TRBJ2-1; TRBD2 aligns across 9 bases. Germline V gene sequence: CDR1 SGHAT, CDR2 FQNNGV. The CDR3 has 18 amino acids. With 1 base clipped from V and 9 bases from J, the junction kept 16 bases outside the gene matches. CDR3 in DNA: TGTGCCAGCAGCTTAGGGTACAATTTAGCGGGAGTAGGCAGTGAGCAGTTCTTC. Protein: CASSLGYNLAGVGSEQFF.

V is TRBV5-5 and J is TRBJ1-3; D is unresolved. This CDR3 is built from 16 residues. Germline V gene sequence: CDR1 SGHKS, CDR2 YYEKEE (reference sequence). V dropped 0 bases and J dropped 0 bases, with 10 bases sitting between them. The CDR3 spells CASSLDGFFSGNTIYF. CDR3 nucleotides: TGTGCCAGCAGCTTGGACGGTTTTTTCTCTGGAAACACCATATATTTT. The complete variable domain, with remaining parts taken from reference TRBV5-5 and TRBJ1-3, reads DAGVTQSPTHLIKTRGQQVTLRCSPISGHKSVSWYQQVLGQGPQFIFQYYEKEERGRGNFPDRFSARQFPNYSSELNVNALLLGDSALYLCASSLDGFFSGNTIYFGEGSWLTVV.

This clonotype was seen ten or more times. V and J are TRBV6-1 and TRBJ2-7, with D possibly being TRBD1 or TRBD2 (5 bases each). CDR3 length equals 15 residues. Germline-derived CDR1 and CDR2 are MNHNS and SASEGT. V lost 8 bases, J lost 0 bases, and 17 bases lay in between. CDR3 bases: TGTGCCAGCCTTACCCGAGGGGATAGCTCCTACGAGCAGTACTTC. Translation: CASLTRGDSSYEQYF.

The table lists this clonotype with many counts. V gene TRBV2 combines with J gene TRBJ2-7; D is perhaps TRBD2 (6 bases). Looked up from germline, CDR1 is SNHLY and CDR2 is FYNNEI. V shed 10 bases and J shed 5 bases, with 21 bases lying between them. The CDR3 runs 14 residues. The DNA of the CDR3 is TGTGCCACCCGGGACTCCGGATACAAGGACGAGCAGTACTTC. Translation gives CATRDSGYKDEQYF.